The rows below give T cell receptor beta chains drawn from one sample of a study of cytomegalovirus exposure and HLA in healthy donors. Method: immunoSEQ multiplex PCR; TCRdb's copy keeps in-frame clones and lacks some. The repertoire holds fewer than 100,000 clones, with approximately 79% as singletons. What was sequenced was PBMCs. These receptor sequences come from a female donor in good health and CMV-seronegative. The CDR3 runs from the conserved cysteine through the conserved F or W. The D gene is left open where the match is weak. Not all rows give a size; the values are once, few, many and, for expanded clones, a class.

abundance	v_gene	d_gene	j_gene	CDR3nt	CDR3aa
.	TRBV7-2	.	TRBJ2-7	TGTGCCAGCAGCTTAGTGGGCGGGAACGAGCAGTACTTC	CASSLVGGNEQYF
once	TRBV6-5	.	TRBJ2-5	TGTGCCAGCAGTTCCCTAGACCGTCGGGAGACCCAGTACTTC	CASSSLDRRETQYF
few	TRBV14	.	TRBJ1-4	TGTGCCAGCTCCTCTACAGGGTCTAATGAAAAACTGTTTTTT	CASSSTGSNEKLFF
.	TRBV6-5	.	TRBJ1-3	TGTGCCAGCACCGCCGCAGTTTCTGGAAACACCATATATTTT	CASTAAVSGNTIYF
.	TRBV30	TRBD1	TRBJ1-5	TGTGCCTGGAGCCAGGGACAGGGCAATCAGCCCCAGCATTTT	CAWSQGQGNQPQHF
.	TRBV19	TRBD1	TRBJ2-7	TGTGCCAGTAGCCGGGGACAGCCAAGCTCCTACGAGCAGTACTTC	CASSRGQPSSYEQYF
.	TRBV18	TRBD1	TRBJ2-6	TGTGCCAGCTCAGCGACCACAGGGGGCTTTTCCTCTGGGGCCAACGTCCTGACTTTC	CASSATTGGFSSGANVLTF
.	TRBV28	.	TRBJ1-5	TGTGCCGCCGCAGCGGGGCCCAATCAGCCCCAGCATTTT	CAAAAGPNQPQHF
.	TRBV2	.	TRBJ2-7	TGTGCCAGCAGTGAATTGTCAGGGGTAGACGAGCAGTACTTC	CASSELSGVDEQYF
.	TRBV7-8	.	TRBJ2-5	TGTGCCAGCAGCTCTCCCCCCGGACAGGGGCCTAGCGGGACCCAAGAGACCCAGTACTTC	CASSSPPGQGPSGTQETQYF
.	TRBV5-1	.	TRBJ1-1	TGCGCCAGCAGCTTGCAGGGATTCACAGAAGCTTTCTTT	CASSLQGFTEAFF
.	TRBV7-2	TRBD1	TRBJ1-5	TGTGCCAGCAGCTTAGGACAGGGTCGGGGCAATCAGCCCCAGCATTTT	CASSLGQGRGNQPQHF
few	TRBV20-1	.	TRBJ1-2	TGCAGTGCTCTCCTCCGCGGGGGCTACACCTTC	CSALLRGGYTF
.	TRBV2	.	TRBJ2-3	TGTGCCAGCAGTGGGCAGCGGAGCCGCACAGATACGCAGTATTTT	CASSGQRSRTDTQYF
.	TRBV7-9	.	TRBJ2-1	TGTGCCAGCAGCTGGGGGGATGAGCAGTTCTTC	CASSWGDEQFF
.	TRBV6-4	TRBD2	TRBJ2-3	TGTGCCAGCAGTTCCACTAGCGGGAGGGGAGATACGCAGTATTTT	CASSSTSGRGDTQYF
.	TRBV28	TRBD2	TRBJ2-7	TGTGCCAGCAGTTCCTCTCTAGCGGGTAACTCCTACGAGCAGTACTTC	CASSSSLAGNSYEQYF
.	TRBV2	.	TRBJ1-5	TGTGCCAGCAGTGCCCGACAGGTGGGTCAGCCCCAGCATTTT	CASSARQVGQPQHF
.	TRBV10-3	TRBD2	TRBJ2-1	TGTGCCATCAGCCCCCAACTAGCGGGAGGGAGCGAGCAGTTCTTC	CAISPQLAGGSEQFF
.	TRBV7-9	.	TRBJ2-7	TGTGCCAGCAGCTTAGCTCAGGACTACGAGCAGTACTTC	CASSLAQDYEQYF
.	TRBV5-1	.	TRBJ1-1	TGCGCCAGCAGCCCGGGACAACCGGCTGAAGCTTTCTTT	CASSPGQPAEAFF
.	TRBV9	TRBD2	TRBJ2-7	TGTGCCAGCAGCGCCACGGGGGGAGCGGCCTCCTACGAGCAGTACTTC	CASSATGGAASYEQYF
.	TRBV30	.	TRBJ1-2	TGTGCCTGGGCCCCCCTTCGGAGCTATGGCTACACCTTC	CAWAPLRSYGYTF
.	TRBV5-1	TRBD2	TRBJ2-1	TGCGCCAGCACCAGCGGGGGAGGGTACAATGAGCAGTTCTTC	CASTSGGGYNEQFF
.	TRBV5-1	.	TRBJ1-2	TGCGCCAGCAGCTTGGACAGCAAGTATGGCTACACCTTC	CASSLDSKYGYTF
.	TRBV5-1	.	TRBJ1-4	TGCGCCAGCCGACAAGCACCTAATGAAAAACTGTTTTTT	CASRQAPNEKLFF
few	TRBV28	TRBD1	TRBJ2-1	TGTGCCAGCAGTTTACAGGGGGCGGGCAATGAGCAGTTCTTC	CASSLQGAGNEQFF
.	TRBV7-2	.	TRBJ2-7	TGTGCCAGCAGTTACGGAGGCCAGGACGAGCAGTACTTC	CASSYGGQDEQYF